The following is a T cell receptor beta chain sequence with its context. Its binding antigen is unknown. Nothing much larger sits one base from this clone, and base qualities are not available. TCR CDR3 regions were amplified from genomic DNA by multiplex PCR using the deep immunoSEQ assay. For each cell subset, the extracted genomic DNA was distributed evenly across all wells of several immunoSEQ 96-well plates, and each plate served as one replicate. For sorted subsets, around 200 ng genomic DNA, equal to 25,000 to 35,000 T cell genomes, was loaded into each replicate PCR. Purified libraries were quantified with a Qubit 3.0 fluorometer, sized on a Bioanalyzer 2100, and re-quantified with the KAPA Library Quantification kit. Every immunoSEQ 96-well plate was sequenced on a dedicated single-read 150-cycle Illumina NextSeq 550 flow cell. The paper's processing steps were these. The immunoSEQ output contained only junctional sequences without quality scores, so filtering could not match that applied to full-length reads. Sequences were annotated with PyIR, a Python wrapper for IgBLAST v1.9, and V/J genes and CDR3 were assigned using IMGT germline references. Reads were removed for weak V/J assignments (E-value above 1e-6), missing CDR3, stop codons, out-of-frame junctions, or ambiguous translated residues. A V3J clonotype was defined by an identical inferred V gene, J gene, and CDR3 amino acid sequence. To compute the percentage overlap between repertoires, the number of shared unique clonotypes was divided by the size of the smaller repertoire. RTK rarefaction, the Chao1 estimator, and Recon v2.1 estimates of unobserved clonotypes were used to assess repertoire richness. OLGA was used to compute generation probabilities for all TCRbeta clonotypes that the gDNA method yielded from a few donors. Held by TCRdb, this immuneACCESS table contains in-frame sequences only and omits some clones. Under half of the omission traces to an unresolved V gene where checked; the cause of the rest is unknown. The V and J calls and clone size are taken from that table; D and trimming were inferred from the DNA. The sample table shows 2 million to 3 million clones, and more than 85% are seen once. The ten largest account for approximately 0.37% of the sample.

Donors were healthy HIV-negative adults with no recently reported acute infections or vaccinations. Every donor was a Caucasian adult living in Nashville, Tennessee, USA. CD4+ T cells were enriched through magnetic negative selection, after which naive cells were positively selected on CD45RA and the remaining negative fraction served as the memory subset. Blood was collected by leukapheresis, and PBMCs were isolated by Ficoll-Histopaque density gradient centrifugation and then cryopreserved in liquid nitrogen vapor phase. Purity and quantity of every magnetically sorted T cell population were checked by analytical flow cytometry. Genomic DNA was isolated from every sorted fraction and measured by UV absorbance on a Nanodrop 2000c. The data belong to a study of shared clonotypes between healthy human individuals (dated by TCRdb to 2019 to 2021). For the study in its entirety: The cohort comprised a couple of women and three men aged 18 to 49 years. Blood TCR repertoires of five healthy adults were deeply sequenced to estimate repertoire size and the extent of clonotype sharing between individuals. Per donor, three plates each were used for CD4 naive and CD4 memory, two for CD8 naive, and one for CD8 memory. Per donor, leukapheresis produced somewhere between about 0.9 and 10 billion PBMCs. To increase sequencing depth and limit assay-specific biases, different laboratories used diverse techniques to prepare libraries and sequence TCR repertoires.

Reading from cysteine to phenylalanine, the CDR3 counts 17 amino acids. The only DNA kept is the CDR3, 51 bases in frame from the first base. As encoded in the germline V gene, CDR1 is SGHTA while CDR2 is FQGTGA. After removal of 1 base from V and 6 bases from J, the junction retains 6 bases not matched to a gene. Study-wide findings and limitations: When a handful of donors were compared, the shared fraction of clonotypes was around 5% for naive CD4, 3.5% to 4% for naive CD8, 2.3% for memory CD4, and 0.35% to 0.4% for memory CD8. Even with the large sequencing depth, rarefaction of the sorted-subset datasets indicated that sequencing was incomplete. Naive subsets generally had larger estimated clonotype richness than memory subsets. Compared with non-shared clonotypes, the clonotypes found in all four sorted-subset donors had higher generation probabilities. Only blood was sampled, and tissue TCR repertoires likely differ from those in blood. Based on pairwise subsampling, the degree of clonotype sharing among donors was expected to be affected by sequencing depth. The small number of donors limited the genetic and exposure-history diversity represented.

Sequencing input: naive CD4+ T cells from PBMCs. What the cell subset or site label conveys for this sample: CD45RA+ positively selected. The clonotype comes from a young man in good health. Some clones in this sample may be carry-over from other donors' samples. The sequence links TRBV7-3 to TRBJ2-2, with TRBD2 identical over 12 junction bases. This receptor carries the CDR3 CASSLMTSGSLSGELFF. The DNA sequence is TGTGCCAGCAGCTTAATGACTAGCGGGAGCTTGTCCGGGGAGCTGTTTTTT.